Shown below are 18 T cell receptor beta chains from a single sample sequenced in a study of OX40 agonist ivuxolimab in advanced cancers. Sequenced by immunoSEQ multiplex PCR; TCRdb stores in-frame clones only, minus some. This table has some 49,000 clones, approximately 91% appearing once. Sequenced here: CD4+ or CD8+ T cells sorted from blood, sampled in a trial of the OX40 agonist ivuxolimab. The receptors were gathered from an adult with an advanced solid tumor such as melanoma, head and neck, liver or kidney cancer.

CDR3 sequence reads: CASSLERGTEAFF. The CDR3 DNA reads as TGTGCCAGCAGTTTAGAGAGAGGCACTGAAGCTTTCTTT. V gene TRBV27 combines with J gene TRBJ1-1; D gene unclear. Germline lookup yields CDR1 MNHEY and CDR2 SMNVEV (reference sequence). CDR3 length: 13 amino acids. Trimming shortened V by 2 bases and J by 4 bases, and 8 bases separated the two germline ends.

V and J are TRBV18 and TRBJ1-5, with D uncertain. This CDR3 has 16 residues. Germline V gene lookup returns CDR1 KGHSH and CDR2 LQKENI. V shed 3 bases and J shed 1 base, with 13 bases lying between them. The CDR3 DNA follows: TGTGCCAGCTCACCGCGCACCGTTCAAAGCAATCAGCCCCAGCATTTT. Translated: CASSPRTVQSNQPQHF.

V is TRBV9 and J is TRBJ1-3; D not certain. CDR3 length: 14 amino acids. Germline assignment: CDR1 SGDLS and CDR2 YYNGEE. V was clipped by 0 bases and J by 4 bases, with 8 bases between them. CDR3 sequence reads: CASSVGPEGNTIYF. DNA of the CDR3: TGTGCCAGCAGCGTAGGTCCGGAGGGAAACACCATATATTTT.

This chain uses TRBV28 with TRBJ2-7; 9 bases align to TRBD2. The CDR3 is made up of 16 amino acids. V trimming: 3 bases; J trimming: 5 bases; junction bases outside the gene matches: 11. CDR1 and CDR2 from the germline V gene are MDHEN and SYDVKM. This CDR3 is CASSFGAATSGNEQYF. The CDR3 DNA sequence: TGTGCCAGCAGTTTCGGTGCCGCGACTAGCGGTAACGAGCAGTACTTC.

The chain is built from TRBV7-8 and TRBJ1-6, with TRBD1 identical over 7 bases. CDR3 length equals 15 residues. CDR1 is SGHVS and CDR2 is FQNEAQ in the germline V gene. Trimming at V came to 5 bases and at J to 6 bases, leaving 7 bases not matched to a gene. In DNA form, the CDR3 reads TGTGCCAGCAGCCCCCCGGGACAGCTTAATTCACCCCTCCACTTT. Amino acid sequence: CASSPPGQLNSPLHF.

The chain has TRBV30 and TRBJ1-3, with a possible D match to TRBD1 (5 bases). The length of the CDR3 is 16 residues. CDR1 and CDR2 from the germline V gene are GTSNPN and SVGIG (reference sequence). Between the trimmed V and J ends, which lost 0 bases and 1 base, there was a span of 13 bases. The CDR3 reads CAWSVFRTPSGNTIYF. The DNA of the CDR3 is TGTGCCTGGAGTGTATTCCGGACACCTTCTGGAAACACCATATATTTT.

Only one count was recorded for this clone. The chain combines TRBV28 with TRBJ2-7; D uncertain. Trimming took 6 bases from V and 2 from J, leaving 17 bases between them. CDR3 length: 15 amino acids. Germline V CDR1 and CDR2: MDHEN, SYDVKM. CDR3 in amino acids: CASSHSRTDPYEQYF. The CDR3 DNA reads TGTGCCAGCAGCCATTCCCGGACCGACCCCTACGAGCAGTACTTC.

The CDR3 region is CASSPGLAEQFF. CDR3 DNA: TGCGCCAGCAGCCCGGGACTAGCGGAGCAGTTCTTC. The rearrangement links TRBV5-1 to TRBJ2-1; 10 bases are shared with TRBD2. CDR3 length equals 12 residues. Trimming took 4 bases from V and 10 from J; bases not matched to a gene: 2. From germline, CDR1 is SGHRS and CDR2 YFSETQ.

The chain recombines TRBV4-2 with TRBJ2-3; 11 bases match TRBD2. The CDR3 loop spans 16 amino acids. Germline V lookup: CDR1 LGHNA, CDR2 YNFKEQ. Trimming at V came to 1 base and at J to 5 bases, leaving 5 bases not matched to a gene. In nucleotides, the CDR3 is TGTGCCAGCAGCCAAGGAACTAGCGGGGGTGAAGATACGCAGTATTTT. It encodes CASSQGTSGGEDTQYF.

This chain connects TRBV9 to TRBJ2-7; TRBD1 agrees at 8 bases. The germline V gene encodes CDR1 SGDLS and CDR2 YYNGEE. The V and J ends lost 0 bases and 6 bases, in that order; junction bases with no gene match: 8. The CDR3 contains 15 residues. The chain's CDR3 is CASSVGPGTGSEQYF. CDR3 in DNA: TGTGCCAGCAGCGTAGGCCCCGGGACAGGATCCGAGCAGTACTTC.

CDR3 residues: CAISESTVHGYTF. The DNA for the CDR3 is TGTGCCATCAGTGAGTCTACAGTCCATGGCTACACCTTC. The chain combines TRBV10-3 with TRBJ1-2; D unresolved. The CDR3 runs 13 residues. From germline, CDR1 is ENHRY and CDR2 SYGVKD. Between the trimmed V and J ends, which lost 0 bases and 6 bases, there was a span of 8 bases.

V is TRBV19 and J is TRBJ2-1, with 8 bases aligning to TRBD1. Looked up from germline, CDR1 is LNHDA and CDR2 is SQIVND (reference sequence). V was pared by 4 bases and J by 9 bases, with 2 bases of the junction left unmatched. CDR3 size: 12 residues. The CDR3 sequence: CASSTDRAEQFF. For the CDR3, the DNA is TGTGCCAGTAGTACGGACAGGGCTGAGCAGTTCTTC.

This rearrangement joins TRBV7-9 to TRBJ2-1; D is possibly TRBD1 (7 bases). V was shortened by 6 bases and J by 7 bases, with 16 bases between the two germline ends. Germline loops: CDR1 SEHNR, CDR2 FQNEAQ (reference sequence). CDR3 size: 14 residues. This chain's CDR3 is CASSFQGDLNEQFF. CDR3 in DNA: TGTGCCAGCAGTTTCCAGGGGGACTTAAATGAGCAGTTCTTC.

V and J are TRBV19 and TRBJ1-5; D may be TRBD1 (6 bases). In germline, CDR1 is LNHDA, CDR2 SQIVND (reference sequence). Deletions cut 3 bases from V and 2 bases from J, with 11 bases between. The CDR3 spans 15 residues. CDR3: CASSISEGGNQPQHF. The CDR3 nucleotides read TGTGCCAGTAGTATTAGTGAGGGGGGCAATCAGCCCCAGCATTTT. Complete variable domain (other parts from reference TRBV19 and TRBJ1-5): DGGITQSPKYLFRKEGQNVTLSCEQNLNHDAMYWYRQDPGQGLRLIYYSQIVNDFQKGDIAEGYSVSREKKESFPLTVTSAQKNPTAFYLCASSISEGGNQPQHFGDGTRLSIL.

V and J are TRBV4-3 and TRBJ2-1; 9 bases are a match to TRBD1. V lost 0 bases, J lost 8 bases, and 11 bases stayed unmatched. This CDR3 is 17 amino acids long. Germline-derived CDR1 and CDR2 are LGHNA and YSLEER. CDR3 residues: CASSQDLGQGFSDEQFF. The DNA for the CDR3 is TGCGCCAGCAGCCAAGATCTAGGACAGGGGTTCAGCGATGAGCAGTTCTTC.

The chain joins TRBV7-9 to TRBJ1-6; no clear D. The germline V gene has CDR1 SEHNR and CDR2 FQNEAQ (reference sequence). This CDR3 spans 15 amino acids. The germline V and J ends were trimmed by 5 bases and 7 bases, with 15 bases remaining between them. Here the CDR3 reads CASSTANRGNSPLHF. The DNA of the CDR3 is TGTGCCAGCAGCACAGCAAATAGAGGGAATTCACCCCTCCACTTT.

This chain uses TRBV7-2 with TRBJ2-3; 10 bases are shared with TRBD2. This CDR3 comprises 15 residues. Germline lookup yields CDR1 SGHTA and CDR2 FQGNSA. Trimming took 4 bases from V and 4 from J; bases not matched to a gene: 5. The CDR3 reads CASSSQSGGADTQYF. CDR3 DNA sequence: TGTGCCAGCAGCTCCCAGAGCGGGGGGGCAGATACGCAGTATTTT.

The chain joins TRBV7-9 to TRBJ1-1; no firm D call. The CDR3 is 12 residues long. Trimming removed 0 bases at V and 4 bases at J, with 3 bases between. In germline, CDR1 is SEHNR, CDR2 FQNEAQ (reference sequence). The CDR3: CASSLAFTEAFF. The CDR3 DNA is TGTGCCAGCAGCTTAGCATTCACTGAAGCTTTCTTT.